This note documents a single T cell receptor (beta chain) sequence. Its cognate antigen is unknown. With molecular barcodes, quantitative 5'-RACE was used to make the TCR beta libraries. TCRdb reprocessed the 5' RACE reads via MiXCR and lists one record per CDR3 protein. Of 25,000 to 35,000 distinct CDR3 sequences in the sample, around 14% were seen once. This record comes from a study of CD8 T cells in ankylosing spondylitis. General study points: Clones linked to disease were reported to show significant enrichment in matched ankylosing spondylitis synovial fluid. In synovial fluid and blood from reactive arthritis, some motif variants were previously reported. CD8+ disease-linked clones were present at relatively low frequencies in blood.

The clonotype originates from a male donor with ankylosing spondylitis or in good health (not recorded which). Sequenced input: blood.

The DNA for the CDR3 is TGTGCCAGCAGCCAAGGACGTGACACCGGGGAGCTGTTTTTT. Its protein product is CASSQGRDTGELFF. This chain connects TRBV3-1 to TRBJ2-2; D uncertain. The germline gives CDR1 LGHDT, CDR2 YNNKEL (reference sequence). Trimming pared 1 base from V and 3 bases from J, leaving 6 bases between. This CDR3 region has 14 residues.